This T cell receptor beta chain was recorded in a study of cytomegalovirus exposure and HLA in healthy donors. The PCR was carried out with 60 Vbeta primers and 13 Jbeta primers. Method: immunoSEQ multiplex PCR; TCRdb's copy keeps in-frame clones and lacks some. The data contain under 150,000 clones, around three quarters of them singletons. This CDR3 is built from 15 residues. CDR1 is SGHDT, CDR2 YYEEEE, per germline. Trimming cost V 4 bases and J 4 bases, with 16 bases left between them. Sequencing used PBMCs. This chain links TRBV5-6 with TRBJ2-3; tentative D call: TRBD1 (6 bases). The sequence came from a man aged 40-49 years in good health and CMV-seropositive. The CDR3 region is CASSAQQGFADTQYF. The CDR3 DNA sequence: TGTGCCAGCAGCGCGCAACAGGGATTCGCAGATACGCAGTATTTT. The variable domain in full, completed from reference TRBV5-6 and TRBJ2-3, reads DAGVTQSPTHLIKTRGQQVTLRCSPKSGHDTVSWYQQALGQGPQFIFQYYEEEERQRGNFPDRFSGHQFPNYSSELNVNALLLGDSALYLCASSAQQGFADTQYFGPGTRLTVL.